The 12 T cell receptor beta chains listed next were all sequenced from one sample in a study of cytomegalovirus exposure and HLA in healthy donors. PCR amplification relied on 60 Vbeta primers (plus 13 Jbeta primers). Only in-frame clones appear in the TCRdb table, and some are missing; sequencing was by immunoSEQ multiplex PCR. The sample holds 150,000 to 200,000 clones, 80% to 85% seen once. Sequenced: PBMCs. Receptors originate from a male donor in good health and CMV-seropositive.

The V and J genes are TRBV10-2 and TRBJ2-7, with D perhaps TRBD2 (5 bases). Trimming shortened V by 4 bases and J by 2 bases, and 12 bases separated the two germline ends. This CDR3 region has 14 residues. Germline V gene sequence: CDR1 WSHSY, CDR2 SAAADI. In DNA, the CDR3 is TGCGCCAGCAGTGTTGCCAGCGGTGCCTACGAGCAGTACTTC. Translated, it gives CASSVASGAYEQYF.

The genes are TRBV18 and TRBJ2-7; 8 bases agree with TRBD2. The CDR3 totals 15 residues. V trimming: 6 bases; J trimming: 3 bases; junction bases outside the gene matches: 10. Germline V gene lookup returns CDR1 KGHSH and CDR2 LQKENI. The CDR3 here is CASSPREGGYYEQYF. The DNA for the CDR3 is TGTGCCAGCTCCCCCCGGGAGGGGGGGTACTACGAGCAGTACTTC. The full variable domain, rest sourced from reference TRBV18 and TRBJ2-7, is NAGVMQNPRHLVRRRGQEARLRCSPMKGHSHVYWYRQLPEEGLKFMVYLQKENIIDESGMPKERFSAEFPKEGPSILRIQQVVRGDSAAYFCASSPREGGYYEQYFGPGTRLTVT.

The J gene is TRBJ1-4, the V gene TRBV9; TRBD1 is a possible D gene (5 bases). Looked up from germline, CDR1 is SGDLS and CDR2 is YYNGEE. V gave up 4 bases and J gave up 7 bases, with 14 bases separating them. The CDR3 runs 14 residues. CDR3 in DNA: TGTGCCAGCAGCTTTCAGGGAGGTGGTGAAAAACTGTTTTTT. It is translated as CASSFQGGGEKLFF.

The chain recombines TRBV30 with TRBJ1-2; 10 nucleotides line up with TRBD1. Per germline, CDR1 GTSNPN and CDR2 SVGIG (reference sequence). V dropped 4 bases and J dropped 5; count of bases not matched to a gene: 4. The CDR3 totals 13 residues. The CDR3: CAWKGDRGYGYTF. The CDR3 DNA is TGTGCCTGGAAGGGGGACAGGGGTTATGGCTACACCTTC.

V and J are TRBV25-1 and TRBJ1-1, with no clear D. Per germline, CDR1 MGHDK and CDR2 SYGVNS. The CDR3 sequence is 15 residues long. V was clipped by 7 bases and J by 0 bases, with 15 bases between them. The CDR3 reads CASNPTTGMNTEAFF. As DNA, the CDR3 is TGTGCCAGCAACCCAACAACGGGGATGAACACTGAAGCTTTCTTT.

V usage is TRBV5-1 and J usage is TRBJ1-4; 8 bases are shared with TRBD1. Per the germline V gene, CDR1 is SGHRS and CDR2 is YFSETQ. There are 15 residues in the CDR3. The trim removed 3 bases at V and 0 bases at J, leaving 1 base unmatched. The CDR3 DNA reads TGCGCCAGCAGCTCGACAGGGGCAACTAATGAAAAACTGTTTTTT. This sequence encodes CASSSTGATNEKLFF.

Here the CDR3 reads CASRDRGSGYGYTF. For the CDR3, the DNA is TGTGCCAGTAGAGACAGGGGTTCGGGCTATGGCTACACCTTC. The rearrangement uses TRBV19 and TRBJ1-2; 8 bases are shared with TRBD1. V shed 6 bases, J shed 4 bases, and the junction held 7 bases outside the gene matches. The germline CDR1 and CDR2 sequences are LNHDA and SQIVND (reference sequence). The CDR3 loop spans 14 amino acids.

The genes are TRBV19 and TRBJ2-7, with D possibly being TRBD2 (7 bases). Deletions cut 3 bases from V and 0 bases from J, with 12 bases between. CDR3 size: 15 residues. CDR1 is LNHDA and CDR2 is SQIVND in the germline V gene (reference sequence). CDR3 bases: TGTGCCAGTAGTATCGTTGCGGGGGCCTCCTACGAGCAGTACTTC. Protein sequence: CASSIVAGASYEQYF.

The chain carries TRBV10-1 and TRBJ2-7; TRBD1 matches at 9 bases. Trimming at V came to 5 bases and at J to 6 bases, leaving 5 bases not matched to a gene. CDR3 length: 13 residues. From germline, CDR1 is WNHNN and CDR2 SYGVQD (reference sequence). CDR3 amino acids: CASSPIQGAEQYF. The CDR3 DNA reads as TGCGCCAGCAGTCCGATACAGGGGGCCGAGCAGTACTTC.

As concerns this clone: Germline and junction disagree at one end, which may indicate a read error. The V gene is TRBV7-9, the J gene TRBJ2-7, with 8 bases matching TRBD1. CDR1 SEHNR and CDR2 FQNEAQ come from the germline V gene (reference sequence). The CDR3 sequence is 12 residues long. DNA for the CDR3: TGTGCCAGCAGCTACGGACAGGGAAAGGGGGATTTC. It is translated as CASSYGQGKGDF. Full variable domain (missing parts from reference TRBV7-9 and TRBJ2-7): DTGVSQNPRHKITKRGQNVTFRCDPISEHNRLYWYRQTLGQGPEFLTYFQNEAQLEKSRLLSDRFSAERPKGSFSTLEIQRTEQGDSAMYLCASSYGQGKGDFGPGTRLTVT.

This rearrangement joins TRBV30 to TRBJ2-7, with D possibly being TRBD2 (6 bases). Trimming cost V 8 bases and J 2 bases, with 13 bases left between them. From germline, CDR1 is GTSNPN and CDR2 SVGIG (reference sequence). CDR3 length equals 12 residues. Here the CDR3 reads CAGRDGAYEQYF. The CDR3 bases are TGTGCCGGGCGGGACGGTGCCTACGAGCAGTACTTC.

The chain joins TRBV5-1 to TRBJ2-7; weak D call: TRBD2 (5 bases). CDR1 is SGHRS and CDR2 is YFSETQ in the germline V gene. V lost 0 bases and J 4 bases, leaving 14 bases between the germline ends. The CDR3 is made up of 15 amino acids. CDR3 residues: CASSLGQLRDYEQYF. The CDR3 DNA follows: TGCGCCAGCAGCTTGGGGCAGTTGAGGGATTACGAGCAGTACTTC.